This TCR beta chain comes out of a study of blood T cells in healthy people across ages (dated by TCRdb to about 2015). Context from the whole study: In model experiments, template switching captured about one uniquely barcoded TCR beta cDNA molecule for every two T cells. The donors were divided into four age groups: young (average around 15 years), middle-aged (about 41), aged (about 62) and long-lived (about 80). To avoid experimental bias, donors of different ages were distributed randomly across sequencing lanes. To track age-related changes in TCR beta repertoire diversity, the study relied on deep sequencing normalized with unique cDNA molecular identifiers. The study analyzed two additional independent replicas of 1 million unique cDNA reads from the same blood draw for two donors, one aged 18 to 29 and one aged 80 or older. Broad study findings and their caveats: There was a strong correlation between observed TCR beta diversity and the percentage of naive T cells measured by flow cytometry. Bulk unsorted PBMC profiling prevented conclusive comparison of naive and antigen-experienced compartments. The CMV infection status of donors was not known, potentially confounding age-related changes in expanded clonotypes. Compared with the aged group, more naive CD4+ T cells, fewer expanded clones and increased TCR diversity were shown by the long-lived group, suggesting age selection. As age increased, observed TCR beta diversity per million T cells dropped in a roughly linear way, and a significant reduction was already evident by age 40. Estimates of total diversity based on one million sequenced T cells were regarded as lower bounds and as underestimates.

Systemically healthy Caucasian individuals from Russia, 35 to 40 in total and aged roughly 6 to 95 years, were included as donors. Around 9.7 milliliters of peripheral blood were collected from each donor into EDTA-treated Vacutainer tubes. Ficoll-Paque density-gradient centrifugation was used to isolate PBMCs, with at least 6.5 million per sample. Trizol reagent was used to extract total RNA from PBMCs, with at least 5 micrograms per sample. Naive CD45RAhigh/CD27high T cell percentages were measured by flow cytometry on a PBMC aliquot from every donor. The method was 5' RACE. Sequencer: Illumina HiSeq 2500. A second about 6 to 11 cycle PCR used a sample-barcoded 5' primer and a J-beta primer mix. A template-switch 5' adaptor carrying 12 random nucleotides introduced a unique molecular identifier onto each TCR beta cDNA molecule. Each sample yielded at least 3 million CDR3-containing paired-end reads. All of the RNA was converted into first-strand cDNA using the Mint cDNA synthesis kit, with a TRBC-specific oligonucleotide serving as the primer. After uracil-DNA glycosylase treatment, a first 18-cycle PCR used universal primers M1SS and BC2_uni_R on all cDNA. In the authors' own workflow: For normalization, 1 million high-quality reads, each with a distinct molecular identifier, were randomly selected from each sample. Reads sharing molecular identifiers were discarded rather than binned into consensus sequences. CDR3 identification, clonotype clustering and error correction used MiTCR with a Q25 quality threshold and the strictest error-elimination algorithm. A nonparametric unseen species model with Euler transformation was used to estimate a lower bound on total TCR beta diversity. The public reads were quality trimmed at Q25 with fastp and then assembled into clones with MiXCR by TCRdb, keeping productive beta chains. For every CDR3 protein sequence, its rows merge into one entry that carries the most common genes and DNA. The V and J calls here are based on TCRdb, not the publication. The sample table contains hundreds of thousands of distinct CDR3 sequences; only one count was recorded for approximately 40% of them. Approximately 31% of the sample comes from the top ten.

As for this clonotype: Its antigen remains unidentified. Qualities for individual bases were not recorded, and no much larger clone is one base off.

From its cysteine to its phenylalanine, the CDR3 spans 15 amino acids. Just the 45-base CDR3 DNA is kept, in frame starting at base 1. The germline V gene (reference sequence) sets CDR1 to MNHEY and CDR2 to SMNVEV. V is shortened by 6 bases, J by 4 bases, and the region joining them spans 18 bases. The sequence came from a man older than 75 in good health. Sequenced material: blood. The rearrangement joined TRBV27 to TRBJ2-5, with the D gene uncertain. The nucleotide sequence is TGTGCCAGCAGCCCGGGTCTAATGAGTTCAGAGACCCAGTACTTC. This gives the protein CASSPGLMSSETQYF.